Sequencing of this T cell receptor beta chain was carried out in a study of breast tumors, draining lymph nodes, adjacent tissues. Study-level results: Tumor and nontumor repertoires were significantly more similar in luminal-like than in basal-like breast cancer. Most tumor T cells seemingly derive from lymph node, then expand in tumor. That most tumor T cells come from lymph nodes remained unproven.

TCRdb re-analysed the multiplex PCR reads in MiXCR, keeping a single row per CDR3 protein. Here the sample spans approximately 210,000 distinct CDR3 sequences, roughly 32% being singletons. This clonotype was counted ten times or more. As yet, its antigen is unknown. Germline V gene sequence: CDR1 MGHRA, CDR2 YSYEKL. With 0 bases removed from V and 3 bases from J, the gap between germline ends came to 12 bases. The CDR3 totals 16 residues. The lymph nodes were axillary draining lymph nodes from breast cancer patients. The rearrangement uses TRBV4-1 and TRBJ1-3; a possible D gene is TRBD1 (6 bases). Sequenced: axillary lymph node tissue. The TCR comes from a female donor with breast cancer. Some clones in this sample may be carry-over from other donors' samples. CDR3 DNA: TGCGCCAGCAGCCAAGAGGGGACACGGAGTGGAAACACCATATATTTT. Amino acid sequence: CASSQEGTRSGNTIYF.